This T cell receptor beta chain stems from a study of blood T cell repertoires in COVID-19. Study details: The analysed material was cDNA or gDNA that came from T cells, B-cell-depleted T cells, or PBMCs.

This table comes from immunoSEQ multiplex PCR, and its TCRdb copy is limited to in-frame clones, with some not included. The table has 130,000 to 150,000 clones, 84% seen once. The CDR3 sequence is 14 residues long. Trimming shortened V by 4 bases and J by 11 bases, and 21 bases separated the two germline ends. From germline, CDR1 is SGDLS and CDR2 YYNGEE. The sequenced sample consisted of PBMCs or T cells enriched from blood (not recorded which). The TCR comes from a woman aged 50 to 65 who had been exposed to COVID-19. The chain recombines TRBV9 with TRBJ1-1; D uncertain. The CDR3 nucleotides read TGTGCCAGCAGCTCGTACGCGGACTCCCTTATGGCTTTCTTT. Translating it yields CASSSYADSLMAFF.